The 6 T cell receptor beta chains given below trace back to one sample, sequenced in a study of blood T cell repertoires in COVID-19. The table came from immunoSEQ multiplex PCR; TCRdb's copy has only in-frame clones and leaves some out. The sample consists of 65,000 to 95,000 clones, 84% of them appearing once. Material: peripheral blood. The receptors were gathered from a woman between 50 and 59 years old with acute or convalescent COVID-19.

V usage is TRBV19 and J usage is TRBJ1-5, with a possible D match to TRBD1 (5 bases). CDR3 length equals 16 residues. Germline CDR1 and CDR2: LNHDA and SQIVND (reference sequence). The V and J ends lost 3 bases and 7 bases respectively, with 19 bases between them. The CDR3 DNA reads TGTGCCAGTAGTATGGGCGCGTGGGGGGGAGGACAGCCCCAGCATTTT. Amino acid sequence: CASSMGAWGGGQPQHF.

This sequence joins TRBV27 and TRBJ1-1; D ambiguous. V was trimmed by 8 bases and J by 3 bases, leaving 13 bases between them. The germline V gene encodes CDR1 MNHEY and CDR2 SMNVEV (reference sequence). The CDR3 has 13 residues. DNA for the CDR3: TGTGCCAGCCGACTACGACGGGACACTGAAGCTTTCTTT. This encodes CASRLRRDTEAFF.

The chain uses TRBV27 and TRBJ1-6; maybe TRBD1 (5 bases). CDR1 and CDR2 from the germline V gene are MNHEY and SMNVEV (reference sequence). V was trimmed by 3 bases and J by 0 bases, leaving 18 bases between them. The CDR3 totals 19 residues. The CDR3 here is CASSFSQGARGSYNSPLHF. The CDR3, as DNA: TGTGCCAGCAGTTTTTCTCAGGGCGCTAGGGGCTCCTATAATTCACCCCTCCACTTT.

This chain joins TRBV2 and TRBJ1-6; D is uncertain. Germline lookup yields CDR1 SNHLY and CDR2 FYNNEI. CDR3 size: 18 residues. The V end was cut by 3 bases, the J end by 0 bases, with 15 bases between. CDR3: CASSDETDSSSYNSPLHF. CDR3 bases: TGTGCCAGCAGTGATGAGACCGACTCGAGCTCCTATAATTCACCCCTCCACTTT.

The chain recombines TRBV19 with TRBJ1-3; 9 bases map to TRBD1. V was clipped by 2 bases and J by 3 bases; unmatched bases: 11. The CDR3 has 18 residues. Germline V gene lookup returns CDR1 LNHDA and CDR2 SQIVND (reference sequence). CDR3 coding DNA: TGTGCCAGTAGTATATATCGGCGCCGGGACAGGGATGGAAACACCATATATTTT. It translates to CASSIYRRRDRDGNTIYF.

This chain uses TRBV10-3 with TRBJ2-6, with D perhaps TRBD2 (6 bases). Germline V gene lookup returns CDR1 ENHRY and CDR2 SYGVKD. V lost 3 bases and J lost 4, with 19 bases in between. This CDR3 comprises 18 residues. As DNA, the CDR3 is TGTGCCATCAGTGATTCGGGAGTTAACCTGGGGGGGGCCAACGTCCTGACTTTC. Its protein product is CAISDSGVNLGGANVLTF.